This TCR beta chain was captured in a study of cytomegalovirus exposure and HLA in healthy donors. Per germline, CDR1 SGHTA and CDR2 FQGNSA. This CDR3 has 13 residues. V was shortened by 5 bases and J by 4 bases, with 11 bases between the two germline ends. Notes on the study in general: In an earlier analysis, about 87% or about 30%: the productive usage of most TCR beta V segments. In a later analysis, most CMV-associated TCR beta chains appeared HLA-restricted.

Researchers ran the PCR with 60 Vbeta and 13 Jbeta primers. Clones were read by immunoSEQ multiplex PCR, and TCRdb kept only the in-frame ones, dropping some. This table has 130,000 to 150,000 clones, around 73% appearing once. This clone was counted between two and nine times. The antigen is not known. Specimen: PBMCs. This chain joins TRBV7-2 and TRBJ1-2; a possible D gene is TRBD1 (6 bases). The source is a woman under 30 in good health and CMV-seronegative. The CDR3 DNA follows: TGTGCCAGCAGCCCTGGACAGTTCTATGGCTACACCTTC. Its protein product is CASSPGQFYGYTF.